This T cell receptor (beta chain) came from a study of T cells in Graves' hyperthyroidism and ophthalmopathy. General study findings and limits: In validation, the model predicted ophthalmopathy. These predictions came a median roughly 7.1 months before onset. Separating ophthalmopathy from stable hyperthyroidism was achieved by a 13 V-J model. Most thyroid-expanded clonotypes above 0.001 were also found in blood.

This clonotype was detected a few times. Its antigen is unknown. Those patients with uncontrolled infection, other autoimmune disease, pregnancy or lactation were excluded. From RNA transcripts, TCR beta CDR3 regions were amplified. The HTBI primer set was used in a first-round RT-PCR of the TCR CDR3. From the multiplex PCR reads, TCRdb called clonotypes with MiXCR, one entry per CDR3 protein. The sample has about 620,000 distinct CDR3 sequences; 15% to 20% are singletons. V was pared by 11 bases and J by 3 bases, with 0 bases of the junction left unmatched. Germline CDR1 SNHLY, CDR2 FYNNEI. This CDR3 spans 12 amino acids.

Sequencing was done on a sample of blood. The V gene is TRBV2, the J gene TRBJ2-2; 10 bases line up with TRBD1. The TCR was taken from a young woman with Graves' hyperthyroidism. The CDR3 region is CAGTGDTGELFF. The CDR3 DNA reads as TGTGCCGGGACAGGGGACACCGGGGAGCTGTTTTTT.